This entry concerns a single T cell receptor (beta chain). Antigen specificity is unknown. The sample belongs to a study of spatial heterogeneity in lung cancer. The wider study: The mean occurrence of each unique TCR and UMI combination in raw reads exceeded nine.

TCRdb reanalysed the 5' RACE reads using MiXCR and keeps one entry per CDR3 protein. The table shows under 30,000 distinct CDR3 sequences, with roughly 6% occurring only once. Time point here: blood at routine non-recurrence follow-up after resection. In each case, whole RNA from tumor, nontumor lung or frozen PBMC was sequenced unsorted. The CDR3 is 13 residues long. CDR1 is DFQATT and CDR2 is SNEGSKA in the germline V gene (reference sequence). J lost 1 base, V lost 5 bases, and 2 bases had no gene match. Findings and caveats of the study: Circulating ubiquitous expanded tumor TCRs were observed more frequently at resection than at follow-up.

The TCR comes from a male donor with early-stage non-small cell lung cancer. The material sequenced was PBMCs, taken at follow-up. The gene calls are TRBV20-1 and TRBJ1-3; 7 bases are shared with TRBD1. The CDR3 is CSAATGSGNTIYF. CDR3 coding DNA: TGCAGTGCTGCGACAGGGTCTGGAAACACCATATATTTT.